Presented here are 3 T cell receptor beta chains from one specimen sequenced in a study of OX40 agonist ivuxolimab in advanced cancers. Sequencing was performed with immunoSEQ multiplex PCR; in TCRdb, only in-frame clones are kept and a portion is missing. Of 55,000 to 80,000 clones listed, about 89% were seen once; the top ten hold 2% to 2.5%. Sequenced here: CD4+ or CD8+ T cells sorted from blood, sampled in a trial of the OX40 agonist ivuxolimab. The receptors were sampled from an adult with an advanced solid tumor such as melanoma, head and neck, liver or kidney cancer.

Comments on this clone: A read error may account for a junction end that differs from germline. DNA of the CDR3: TGTGCCAGCAGCCACCCGGGGGCGTATGACTACACCTTC. It yields the protein CASSHPGAYDYTF. The chain is built from TRBV11-2 and TRBJ1-2, with a possible D match to TRBD1 (6 bases). The germline CDR1 and CDR2 sequences are SGHAT and FQNNGV. This CDR3 is built from 13 residues.

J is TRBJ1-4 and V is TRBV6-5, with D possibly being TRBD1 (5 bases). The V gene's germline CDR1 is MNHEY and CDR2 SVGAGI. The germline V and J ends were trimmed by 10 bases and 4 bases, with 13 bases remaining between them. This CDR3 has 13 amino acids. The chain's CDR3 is CATKLGVNEKLFF. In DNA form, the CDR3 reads TGTGCCACCAAACTGGGGGTTAATGAAAAACTGTTTTTT.

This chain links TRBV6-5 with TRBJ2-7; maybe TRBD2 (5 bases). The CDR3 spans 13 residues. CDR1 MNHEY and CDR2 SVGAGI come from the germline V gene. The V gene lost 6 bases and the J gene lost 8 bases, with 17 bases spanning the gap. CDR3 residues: CASSRGRGSQQYF. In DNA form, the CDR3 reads TGTGCCAGCAGCCGTGGACGGGGTTCTCAGCAGTACTTC.